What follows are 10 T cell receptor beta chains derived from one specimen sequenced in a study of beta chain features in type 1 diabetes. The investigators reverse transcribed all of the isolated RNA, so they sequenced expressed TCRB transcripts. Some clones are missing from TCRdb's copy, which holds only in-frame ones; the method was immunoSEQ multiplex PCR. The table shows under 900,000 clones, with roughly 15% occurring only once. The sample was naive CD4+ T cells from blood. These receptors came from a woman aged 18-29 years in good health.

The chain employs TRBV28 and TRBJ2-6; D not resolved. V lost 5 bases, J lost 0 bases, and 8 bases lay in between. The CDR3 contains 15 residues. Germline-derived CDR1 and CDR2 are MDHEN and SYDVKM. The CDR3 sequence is CASSPIYSGANVLTF. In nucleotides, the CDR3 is TGTGCCAGCAGTCCCATTTACTCTGGGGCCAACGTCCTGACTTTC.

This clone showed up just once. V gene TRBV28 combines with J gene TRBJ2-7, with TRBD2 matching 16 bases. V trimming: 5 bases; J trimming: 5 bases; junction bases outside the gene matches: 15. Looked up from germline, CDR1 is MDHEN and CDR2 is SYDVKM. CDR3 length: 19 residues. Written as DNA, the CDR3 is TGTGCCAGCAGTGGGGTCCCGGGACTAGCGGGAGGGCCGAATCACGAGCAGTACTTC. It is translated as CASSGVPGLAGGPNHEQYF.

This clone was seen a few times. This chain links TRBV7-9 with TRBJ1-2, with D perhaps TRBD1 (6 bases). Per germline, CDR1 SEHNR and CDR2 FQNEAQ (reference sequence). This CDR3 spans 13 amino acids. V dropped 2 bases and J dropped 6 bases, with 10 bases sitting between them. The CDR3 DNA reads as TGTGCCAGCAGCTTACGGGGGGCACATGGCTACACCTTC. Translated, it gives CASSLRGAHGYTF.

The CDR3 DNA reads as TGTGCCAGCAGCTATCCATGGGGTTTTGGCTCCTACGAGCAGTACTTC. It specifies CASSYPWGFGSYEQYF. This chain connects TRBV28 to TRBJ2-7, with D uncertain. The CDR3 is made up of 16 amino acids. CDR1 is MDHEN, CDR2 SYDVKM, per germline. V dropped 6 bases and J dropped 0 bases, with 18 bases sitting between them.

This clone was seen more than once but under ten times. The DNA of the CDR3 is TGTGCCAGCAGCGCACGACTAGCTGGGGCCAACGTCCTGACTTTC. Amino acid sequence: CASSARLAGANVLTF. V is TRBV7-8 and J is TRBJ2-6, with D possibly matching TRBD2 (6 bases). V lost 5 bases and J lost 2, with 10 bases in between. Germline CDR1 is SGHVS and CDR2 is FQNEAQ. This CDR3 comprises 15 residues.

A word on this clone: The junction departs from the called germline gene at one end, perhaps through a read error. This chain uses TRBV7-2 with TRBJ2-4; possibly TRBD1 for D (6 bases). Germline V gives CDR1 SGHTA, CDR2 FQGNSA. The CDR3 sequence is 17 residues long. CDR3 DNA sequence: TGTGCCAGCAGCTTAGATATCAGGGGTCGAGCCAAAAACATTCAGCACTTC. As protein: CASSLDIRGRAKNIQHF.

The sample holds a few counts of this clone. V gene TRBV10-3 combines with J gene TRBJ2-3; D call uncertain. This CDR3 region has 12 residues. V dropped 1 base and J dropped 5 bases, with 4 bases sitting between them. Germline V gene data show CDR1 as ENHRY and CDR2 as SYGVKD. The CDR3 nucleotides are TGTGCCATCAGTGAGTTTGGAGATACGCAGTATTTT. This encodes CAISEFGDTQYF.

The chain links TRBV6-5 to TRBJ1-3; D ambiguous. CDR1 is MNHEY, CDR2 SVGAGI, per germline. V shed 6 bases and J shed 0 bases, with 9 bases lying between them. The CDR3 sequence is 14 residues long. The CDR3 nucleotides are TGTGCCAGCAGCCGGGCCGTCTCTGGAAACACCATATATTTT. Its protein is CASSRAVSGNTIYF.

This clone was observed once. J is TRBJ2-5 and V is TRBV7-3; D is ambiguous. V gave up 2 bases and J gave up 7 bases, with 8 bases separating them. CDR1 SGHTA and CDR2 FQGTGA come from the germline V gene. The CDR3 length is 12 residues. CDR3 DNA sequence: TGTGCCAGCAGCTTAGTGCCAGGGACCCAGTACTTC. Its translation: CASSLVPGTQYF.

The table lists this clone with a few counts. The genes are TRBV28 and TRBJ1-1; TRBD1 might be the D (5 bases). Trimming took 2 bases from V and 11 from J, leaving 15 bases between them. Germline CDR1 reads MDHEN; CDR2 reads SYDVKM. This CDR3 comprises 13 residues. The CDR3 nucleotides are TGTGCCAGCAGTTTAATAGGAGGGGATGGGGCTTTCTTT. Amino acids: CASSLIGGDGAFF.